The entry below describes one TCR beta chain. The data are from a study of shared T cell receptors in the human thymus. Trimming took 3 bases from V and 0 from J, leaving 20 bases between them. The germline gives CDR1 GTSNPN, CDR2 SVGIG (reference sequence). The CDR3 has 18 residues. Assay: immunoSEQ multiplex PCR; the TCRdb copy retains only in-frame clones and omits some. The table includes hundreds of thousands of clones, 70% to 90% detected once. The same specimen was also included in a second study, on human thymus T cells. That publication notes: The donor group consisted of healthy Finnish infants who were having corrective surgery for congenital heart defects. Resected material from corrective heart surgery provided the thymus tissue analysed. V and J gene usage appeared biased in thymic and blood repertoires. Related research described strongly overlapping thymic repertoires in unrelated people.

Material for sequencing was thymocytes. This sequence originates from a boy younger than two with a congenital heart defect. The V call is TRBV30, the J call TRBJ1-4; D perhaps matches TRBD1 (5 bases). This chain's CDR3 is CAWRGRRGPPATNEKLFF. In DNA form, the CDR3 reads TGTGCCTGGAGGGGGAGGAGGGGACCCCCAGCAACTAATGAAAAACTGTTTTTT.